This TCR beta chain was sequenced for a study of T cells expressing NK-cell markers (dated by TCRdb to 2019 to 2021). For the wider study: Fewer than ten donors provided sorted CD3+CD56+NKG2C+, CD3+CD56+NKG2C- and CD3+CD56-NKG2C+ T-cell subsets, whose TCR beta-chain repertoires were profiled. Seven of the eight sequenced donors were HCMV-seropositive and one was HCMV-seronegative. All eight donors whose samples were sequenced were randomly selected healthy volunteers, three of them men and five women. The libraries were sequenced on Illumina HiSeq 2000/2500, MiSeq or NextSeq, producing 2 x 150 bp reads.

The CDR3 sequence holds 16 residues, the cysteine and phenylalanine included. The entry carries no DNA sequence. For CDR1 and CDR2, the germline V gene lists SGHTA and FQGNSA. Comments on this clonotype: This receptor's antigen is unknown.

General findings and caveats noted by the study authors: Whether the expanded NKG2C-expressing T cell clones were specific for HCMV antigens remained unclear. In six donors, the dominant CD3+CD56+NKG2C+ clonotypes ranked among the top 10 CD8+ clonotypes, making up 1.0-7.0% of CD8+ T cells. Those dominant clonotypes were again the most abundant among CD3+CD56-NKG2C+ cells in a handful of donors, at about 25-60.1%.

A commercial ELISA kit detecting HCMV-specific IgG in serum was used to determine HCMV serostatus. Ficoll density gradient centrifugation was used to isolate peripheral blood mononuclear cells from blood. This sample was sequenced with an Illumina HiSeq 2000. TCR beta cDNA libraries were prepared using 5'RACE template switching, which introduced a universal primer site and unique molecular identifiers. Priming for cDNA synthesis came from the TCR beta constant segment, and two successive PCR amplification steps followed. In the original analysis: MIGEC was used to demultiplex reads and group reads by UMI, and MiTCR was used to assemble and quantify clonotypes. To remove erroneous sequences, TCR cDNA sequences were retained only when supported by two or more reads. The tcR package was used for downstream repertoire analysis, and clonotypes were matched across fractions by CDR3 nucleotide sequence plus V segment. Antigen specificity was annotated against VDJdb with VDJmatch, allowing one amino acid substitution in CDR3. TCRdb reprocessed the reads, and each CDR3 protein sequence is entered once, without DNA. TCRdb, not the original authors, processed these V and J calls. This specimen's table enumerates roughly 420,000 distinct CDR3 sequences. Roughly 8% of the sample comes from the top ten.

The origin of this receptor is a woman aged 18 to 75 in good health. The chain is encoded by TRBV7-2 joined to TRBJ2-3. Sequenced sample: blood T cells: a sorted CD56 or NKG2C T cell subset, CD4+ or CD8+ T cells, or bulk PBMC T cells (not recorded which). The CDR3 in this case is CASSLTLPSSTDTQYF.